The rows below give T cell receptor beta chains drawn from one sample of a study of OX40 agonist ivuxolimab in advanced cancers. Sequencing was performed with immunoSEQ multiplex PCR; in TCRdb, only in-frame clones are kept and a portion is missing. The sample has 52,000 or so clones, nearly 95% seen once; the top ten hold 15% to 20%. The material was CD4+ or CD8+ T cells sorted from blood, obtained in a trial of the OX40 agonist ivuxolimab. These receptors were obtained from an adult with an advanced solid tumor such as melanoma, head and neck, liver or kidney cancer. Each CDR3 is given with its conserved first and last residue. Each record gives: D gene, V gene, J gene, CDR3 protein, CDR3 DNA. D genes are given only for firm matches.

d_call: TRBD2; v_call: TRBV7-8; j_call: TRBJ2-7; cdr3_aa: CASSSSGRGYEQYF; cdr3_nt: TGTGCCAGCAGCTCTAGCGGGAGGGGTTACGAGCAGTACTTC
d_call: -; v_call: TRBV11-2; j_call: TRBJ1-4; cdr3_aa: CASSLSPGVPNEKLFF; cdr3_nt: TGTGCCAGCAGCTTGTCCCCAGGGGTGCCTAATGAAAAACTGTTTTTT
d_call: -; v_call: TRBV29-1; j_call: TRBJ2-7; cdr3_aa: CSVEGDSAYEQYF; cdr3_nt: TGCAGCGTTGAAGGTGACAGCGCCTACGAGCAGTACTTC
d_call: -; v_call: TRBV19; j_call: TRBJ1-4; cdr3_aa: CASSIVPGGLPVEKLFF; cdr3_nt: TGTGCCAGTAGTATCGTTCCCGGGGGCCTCCCCGTAGAAAAACTGTTTTTT
d_call: -; v_call: TRBV4-1; j_call: TRBJ2-2; cdr3_aa: CASSRREEVWGELFF; cdr3_nt: TGCGCCAGCAGCCGGAGGGAGGAAGTATGGGGGGAGCTGTTTTTT
d_call: -; v_call: TRBV7-9; j_call: TRBJ2-7; cdr3_aa: CASSLALGSSYEQYF; cdr3_nt: TGTGCCAGCAGCCTTGCACTGGGGAGCTCCTACGAGCAGTACTTC
d_call: TRBD1; v_call: TRBV11-2; j_call: TRBJ2-1; cdr3_aa: CASSSRQGINNEQFF; cdr3_nt: TGTGCCAGCAGCTCGCGACAGGGTATTAACAATGAGCAGTTCTTC
d_call: -; v_call: TRBV9; j_call: TRBJ1-3; cdr3_aa: CASSVVGSGNTIYF; cdr3_nt: TGTGCCAGCAGCGTAGTGGGCTCTGGAAACACCATATATTTT
d_call: TRBD2; v_call: TRBV7-8; j_call: TRBJ2-5; cdr3_aa: CASSTRRLAGGLETQYF; cdr3_nt: TGTGCCAGCAGCACCCGACGACTAGCGGGAGGGCTGGAGACCCAGTACTTC
d_call: -; v_call: TRBV13; j_call: TRBJ2-5; cdr3_aa: CASSTQGYQETQYF; cdr3_nt: TGTGCCAGCAGCACACAGGGATACCAAGAGACCCAGTACTTC
d_call: -; v_call: TRBV12-1; j_call: TRBJ1-1; cdr3_aa: CASSFARTGITEAFF; cdr3_nt: TGTGCCAGCAGCTTTGCTAGGACAGGGATCACTGAAGCTTTCTTT
d_call: -; v_call: TRBV27; j_call: TRBJ2-3; cdr3_aa: CASSLMSQGADTQYF; cdr3_nt: TGTGCCAGCAGTTTAATGAGTCAGGGTGCGGATACGCAGTATTTT
d_call: -; v_call: TRBV4-1; j_call: TRBJ1-5; cdr3_aa: CASSQAGDQPQHF; cdr3_nt: TGCGCCAGCAGCCAAGCTGGGGATCAGCCCCAGCATTTT
d_call: -; v_call: TRBV7-8; j_call: TRBJ2-7; cdr3_aa: CASSFYGSRYEQYF; cdr3_nt: TGTGCCAGCAGCTTTTACGGTTCGAGGTACGAGCAGTACTTC
d_call: -; v_call: TRBV6-1; j_call: TRBJ1-1; cdr3_aa: CASSPTGKITEAFF; cdr3_nt: TGTGCCAGCAGCCCCACAGGGAAAATCACTGAAGCTTTCTTT
d_call: TRBD2; v_call: TRBV19; j_call: TRBJ2-4; cdr3_aa: CASSIQLAGGKSTLAKNIQYF; cdr3_nt: TGTGCCAGTAGTATTCAGCTAGCGGGAGGAAAATCAACTCTAGCCAAAAACATTCAGTACTTC
d_call: -; v_call: TRBV7-9; j_call: TRBJ2-3; cdr3_aa: CASSTDTQYF; cdr3_nt: TGTGCCTCATCCACAGATACGCAGTATTTT
d_call: -; v_call: TRBV10-3; j_call: TRBJ1-1; cdr3_aa: CAISEAQGRDEAFF; cdr3_nt: TGTGCCATCAGTGAGGCGCAGGGGAGGGATGAAGCTTTCTTT
d_call: TRBD2; v_call: TRBV2; j_call: TRBJ2-7; cdr3_aa: CASGWELAGSDEQYF; cdr3_nt: TGTGCCAGCGGCTGGGAACTAGCGGGATCGGACGAGCAGTACTTC
d_call: -; v_call: TRBV30; j_call: TRBJ2-7; cdr3_aa: CAWPLCSFEQYF; cdr3_nt: TGTGCCTGGCCGTTGTGTAGCTTCGAGCAGTACTTC
d_call: TRBD2; v_call: TRBV4-1; j_call: TRBJ2-7; cdr3_aa: CASSWTSGLTYEQYF; cdr3_nt: TGCGCCAGCAGCTGGACTAGCGGGCTCACCTACGAGCAGTACTTC
d_call: -; v_call: TRBV19; j_call: TRBJ1-1; cdr3_aa: CASSPVMGARTEAFF; cdr3_nt: TGTGCCAGTAGTCCCGTCATGGGGGCGAGGACTGAAGCTTTCTTT
d_call: -; v_call: TRBV27; j_call: TRBJ2-7; cdr3_aa: CASSLSVSAYEQYF; cdr3_nt: TGTGCCAGCAGTTTAAGTGTGTCGGCCTACGAGCAGTACTTC
d_call: TRBD2; v_call: TRBV5-6; j_call: TRBJ2-3; cdr3_aa: CASSFWGGRADTQYF; cdr3_nt: TGTGCCAGCAGCTTCTGGGGAGGGCGGGCAGATACGCAGTATTTT
d_call: TRBD2; v_call: TRBV4-1; j_call: TRBJ2-7; cdr3_aa: CASSQPGLAKEQYF; cdr3_nt: TGCGCCAGCAGCCAGCCGGGACTAGCAAAGGAGCAGTACTTC
d_call: -; v_call: TRBV27; j_call: TRBJ2-7; cdr3_aa: CASRHGSYEQYF; cdr3_nt: TGTGCCAGCAGACACGGATCCTACGAGCAGTACTTC
d_call: TRBD2; v_call: TRBV4-3; j_call: TRBJ2-3; cdr3_aa: CASSARLASSTDTQYF; cdr3_nt: TGCGCCAGCAGCGCCCGACTAGCGTCTAGCACAGATACGCAGTATTTT
d_call: TRBD2; v_call: TRBV11-2; j_call: TRBJ2-1; cdr3_aa: CASRGPGTSDSSEQFF; cdr3_nt: TGTGCCAGCAGGGGTCCCGGGACTAGCGACTCCAGTGAGCAGTTCTTC
d_call: -; v_call: TRBV11-2; j_call: TRBJ2-2; cdr3_aa: CASSFPRAVTGELFF; cdr3_nt: TGTGCCAGCAGCTTCCCCAGGGCAGTCACCGGGGAGCTGTTTTTT